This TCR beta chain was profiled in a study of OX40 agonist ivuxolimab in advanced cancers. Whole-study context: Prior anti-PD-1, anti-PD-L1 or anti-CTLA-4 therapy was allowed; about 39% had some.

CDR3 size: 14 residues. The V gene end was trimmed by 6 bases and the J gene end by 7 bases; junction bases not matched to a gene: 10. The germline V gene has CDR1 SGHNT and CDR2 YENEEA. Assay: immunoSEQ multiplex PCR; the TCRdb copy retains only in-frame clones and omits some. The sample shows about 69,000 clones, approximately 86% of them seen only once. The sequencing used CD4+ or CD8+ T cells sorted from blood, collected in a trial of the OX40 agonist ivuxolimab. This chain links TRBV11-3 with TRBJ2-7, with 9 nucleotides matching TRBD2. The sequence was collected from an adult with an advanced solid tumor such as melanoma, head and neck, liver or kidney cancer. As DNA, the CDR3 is TGTGCCAGCAGTAGGGCGGGGGGGGCCCGGGAGCAGTACTTC. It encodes CASSRAGGAREQYF.